Each of the 26 T cell receptor beta chains below was sequenced from the same sample in a study of read filtering for tumor transcriptome and immune sequencing. Molecular barcoded adaptors covering alpha/delta and beta/gamma chains were used on approximately 400 ng RNA. TCRdb reprocessed the reads with MiXCR, giving one entry per CDR3 protein. This sample carries over 35,000 distinct CDR3 sequences, under 15% of them seen once, and the ten largest clones take around 30%. Input material: a population of CD138-negative cells sorted from bone marrow. All receptors derive from a donor at least 40 years old with multiple myeloma.

This clonotype was counted ten times or more. The rearrangement joins TRBV5-6 to TRBJ1-2; 7 bases match TRBD1. Germline trimming cut 2 bases from V and 8 bases from J; bases unmatched to any gene: 12. The CDR3 covers 15 residues. Looked up from germline, CDR1 is SGHDT and CDR2 is YYEEEE. CDR3 in amino acids: CASSFWGRGASGYTF. The CDR3 DNA sequence: TGTGCCAGCAGCTTTTGGGGCAGGGGGGCGTCCGGCTACACCTTC.

At least ten counts were recorded for this clonotype. The chain employs TRBV5-6 and TRBJ2-7; D might be TRBD1 or TRBD2, each matching 5 bases. This CDR3 is 19 amino acids long. V was pared by 4 bases and J by 0 bases, with 26 bases between. CDR1 and CDR2 from the germline V gene are SGHDT and YYEEEE. The CDR3 region is CASSRSAEPGRQSSYEQYF. CDR3 sequence (DNA): TGTGCCAGCAGCCGTTCCGCTGAACCGGGACGACAGAGCTCCTACGAGCAGTACTTC. The whole variable domain, filled in from reference TRBV5-6 and TRBJ2-7, reads DAGVTQSPTHLIKTRGQQVTLRCSPKSGHDTVSWYQQALGQGPQFIFQYYEEEERQRGNFPDRFSGHQFPNYSSELNVNALLLGDSALYLCASSRSAEPGRQSSYEQYFGPGTRLTVT.

There are a few counts of this clonotype. A much larger clone lies a single base off, so this may be a read error. J is TRBJ1-5 and V is TRBV6-5; no firm D call. The CDR3 covers 13 residues. V lost 5 bases, J lost 5 bases, and 10 bases lay in between. In germline, CDR1 is MNHEY, CDR2 SVGAGI. DNA of the CDR3: TGTGCCAGCAGTCTACGGTCTGATCAGCCCCAGCATTTT. Translated: CASSLRSDQPQHF.

This clonotype showed up many times. This chain connects TRBV28 to TRBJ1-6; the match to TRBD1 covers 9 bases. This CDR3 is built from 16 residues. J gave up 7 bases and V 0 bases, and 4 bases lay outside the gene matches. Germline CDR1 and CDR2: MDHEN and SYDVKM. CDR3 loop: CASSLWGDRENSPLHF. The CDR3 region has the DNA TGTGCCAGCAGTTTATGGGGGGACAGGGAAAATTCACCCCTCCACTTT.

About this clonotype itself: This may be a read error: a much more frequent sequence differs by one nucleotide. As DNA, the CDR3 is TGTGCCAGCAGCTTAACGCCGGCACGGGGCAGCGAGCAGTACTTC. Residues: CASSLTPARGSEQYF. This chain joins TRBV7-2 and TRBJ2-7; D is perhaps TRBD1 or TRBD2 (5 bases each). Germline values: CDR1 SGHTA, CDR2 FQGNSA. V dropped 2 bases and J dropped 6 bases, with 17 bases sitting between them. CDR3 length: 15 residues.

Note on this clonotype: A far larger clone is off by one base, so a read error is likely. The V call is TRBV12-3 or TRBV12-4, the J call TRBJ2-1, with D perhaps given as TRBD1 or TRBD2 (5 bases each). The CDR3 runs to 16 residues. Here the CDR3 DNA reads TGTGCCAGCCACCTCTCCGGGGCGTCCTCCTCCCAGGAGCAGCTCTTC. Amino acid sequence: CASHLSGASSSQEQLF.

This clonotype is classed as medium-sized. The chain uses TRBV11-2 and TRBJ2-1; perhaps TRBD2 as D (5 bases). Germline lookup yields CDR1 SGHAT and CDR2 FQNNGV. V shed 0 bases and J shed 0 bases, with 12 bases lying between them. This CDR3 is built from 17 residues. CDR3 sequence reads: CASSLEGLGSSYNEQFF. The CDR3 nucleotides are TGTGCCAGCAGCTTAGAAGGGCTGGGGAGCTCCTACAATGAGCAGTTCTTC.

Turning to this clonotype: This clone may be a read error of a much larger clone one base away. This chain links TRBV7-9 with TRBJ2-1; D is unclear. The CDR3 covers 11 residues. CDR1 and CDR2 from the germline V gene are SEHNR and FQNEAQ (reference sequence). The CDR3 DNA reads as TGTGCCAGCAGCACCCGCAATGGGCAGTTCTTC. Amino acid sequence: CASSTRNGQFF.

In its sample, this clonotype was seen many times. The CDR3 spells CSARGNTGELFF. CDR3 sequence (DNA): TGCAGTGCTAGAGGGAACACCGGGGAGCTGTTTTTT. The chain recombines TRBV20-1 with TRBJ2-2; D not certain. Per germline, CDR1 DFQATT and CDR2 SNEGSKA (reference sequence). The V end was cut by 1 base, the J end by 1 base, with 1 base between. The CDR3 runs to 12 residues.

This clonotype was counted many times. The rearrangement joins TRBV5-5 to TRBJ2-2; 8 nucleotides line up with TRBD2. The CDR3 totals 19 residues. CDR1 and CDR2 (germline): SGHKS, YYEKEE (reference sequence). After removal of 3 bases from V and 5 bases from J, the junction contained 18 bases not matched to a gene. Here the CDR3 DNA reads TGTGCCAGCAGCTCCAGCGGGGGAGCGGGAGTTTATCGAACCGGGGAGCTGTTTTTT. Amino acids: CASSSSGGAGVYRTGELFF.

The chain is built from TRBV20-1 and TRBJ2-3; 8 positions match TRBD1. Germline V gives CDR1 DFQATT, CDR2 SNEGSKA (reference sequence). This CDR3 spans 14 amino acids. V dropped 3 bases and J dropped 3; count of bases not matched to a gene: 5. The CDR3 DNA sequence: TGCAGTGCTAGGGGGACAGGCGGGACAGATACGCAGTATTTT. This codes for CSARGTGGTDTQYF.

This clonotype is categorized as medium-sized. The V call is TRBV28, the J call TRBJ1-2, with a possible D match to TRBD1 (6 bases). The germline V and J ends were trimmed by 5 bases and 0 bases, with 19 bases remaining between them. The germline V gene has CDR1 MDHEN and CDR2 SYDVKM. CDR3 size: 17 residues. The CDR3 here is CASSPFGEGVPNYGYTF. CDR3 DNA sequence: TGTGCCAGCAGTCCCTTCGGGGAGGGGGTACCTAACTATGGCTACACCTTC.

This clonotype appeared many times. The V gene is TRBV3-1, the J gene TRBJ2-2, with TRBD2 matching over 10 bases. The V gene's germline CDR1 is LGHDT and CDR2 YNNKEL (reference sequence). Trimming removed 1 base from V and 2 bases from J; junction bases left unmatched: 4. The CDR3 is made up of 17 amino acids. Here the CDR3 reads CASSQVSSGGNTGELFF. CDR3 in DNA: TGTGCCAGCAGCCAAGTGTCTAGCGGGGGAAACACCGGGGAGCTGTTTTTT.

Points on this clonotype: A junction end diverges from the germline sequence, so it may reflect a read error. V gene TRBV7-9 combines with J gene TRBJ2-1, with 9 nucleotides matching TRBD1. CDR1 and CDR2 from the germline V gene are SEHNR and FQNEAQ (reference sequence). The CDR3 has 15 residues. The CDR3 DNA follows: TGTGCCAGCAGCCTACCGGGACAGGGATACAATGAGCAGTTATTT. Translated, it gives CASSLPGQGYNEQLF.

This clonotype showed up many times. This chain links TRBV29-1 with TRBJ2-7; weak D call: TRBD2 (6 bases). V lost 6 bases and J lost 0, with 18 bases in between. Germline lookup yields CDR1 SQVTM and CDR2 ANQGSEA. CDR3 length equals 15 residues. The CDR3 sequence is CSVVFVRGSSYEQYF. DNA of the CDR3: TGCAGCGTCGTTTTTGTGCGGGGAAGCTCCTACGAGCAGTACTTC.

This clonotype was seen repeatedly, ten times or more. V and J are TRBV4-2 and TRBJ2-7; D perhaps matches TRBD1 (6 bases). The CDR3 has 12 amino acids. Deletions cut 3 bases from V and 6 bases from J, with 9 bases between. Germline V lookup: CDR1 LGHNA, CDR2 YNFKEQ. DNA for the CDR3: TGTGCCAGCAGCCAGACAGGCGGCGAGCAGTACTTC. Protein product: CASSQTGGEQYF.

This clonotype was counted at least ten times. The rearrangement uses TRBV6-5 and TRBJ2-7; D might be TRBD1 or TRBD2, each matching 5 bases. The germline V gene encodes CDR1 MNHEY and CDR2 SVGAGI. The CDR3 runs to 14 residues. V was pared by 10 bases and J by 4 bases, with 20 bases between. CDR3 residues: CATGAGEGLYEQYF. The CDR3 DNA sequence: TGTGCCACCGGGGCGGGCGAGGGCCTTTACGAGCAGTACTTC.

This clonotype occurred many times. This chain connects TRBV29-1 to TRBJ2-2, with 8 bases aligning to TRBD2. CDR1 is SQVTM and CDR2 is ANQGSEA in the germline V gene. The CDR3 runs to 14 residues. V dropped 6 bases and J dropped 5; count of bases not matched to a gene: 8. CDR3 sequence reads: CSVEGTSRTGELFF. The CDR3 region has the DNA TGCAGCGTCGAGGGGACTAGTAGAACCGGGGAGCTGTTTTTT.

Many counts were recorded for this clonotype. A much more abundant neighbour one base away suggests this may be a read error. This chain connects TRBV18 to TRBJ2-1, with D perhaps matching TRBD1 (7 bases). Germline CDR1 and CDR2: KGHSH and LQKENI. There are 13 residues in the CDR3. The CDR3 DNA sequence: TGTGCCGCTCGGGGGACAGACTACAAGGAGCAGTTCTTC. Residues: CAARGTDYKEQFF. The entire variable domain, with the rest obtained from reference TRBV18 and TRBJ2-1, is as follows: NAGVMQNPRHLVRRRGQEARLRCSPMKGHSHVYWYRQLPEEGLKFMVYLQKENIIDESGMPKERFSAEFPKEGPSILRIQQVVRGDSAAYFCAARGTDYKEQFFGPGTRLTVL.

A word on this clonotype: A much larger clone is a single base away; this may be a read error. The rearrangement links TRBV28 to TRBJ2-2, with TRBD2 as a possible D gene (6 bases). Per germline, CDR1 MDHEN and CDR2 SYDVKM. This CDR3 region has 12 residues. The CDR3 loop is CASSLTVGGLFF. CDR3 bases: TGTGCCAGCAGTTTAACAGTCGGGGGGCTGTTTTTT.

At least ten counts were recorded for this clonotype. The rearrangement uses TRBV3-1 and TRBJ2-7; 8 bases are a match to TRBD2. Losses at the gene ends were 3 bases for V and 3 bases for J; bases not matched to a gene: 7. Germline V gene sequence: CDR1 LGHDT, CDR2 YNNKEL (reference sequence). The CDR3 loop spans 15 amino acids. CDR3 DNA: TGTGCCAGCAGCCATAATCCGGGAGGGCACTACGAGCAGTACTTC. Encoded protein: CASSHNPGGHYEQYF.

A remark on this clonotype: This may stem from a read error, because a much larger clone lies one nucleotide away. J is TRBJ2-1 and V is TRBV21-1; the table calls TRBD2, which could not be checked here. TRBV21-1 is a listed pseudogene. The CDR3 consists of 16 residues. This CDR3 reads CASSIPGGRSYNGQFF. The CDR3 region has the DNA TGTGCCAGCAGCATCCCGGGAGGGCGGTCCTACAATGGGCAGTTCTTC.

Regarding this clonotype: A much larger clone differs from this one at a single base, so this may be a read error. The CDR3 reads CAWSKGGGTEAVF. For the CDR3, the DNA is TGTGCCTGGAGTAAGGGGGGAGGTACTGAAGCTGTCTTT. V usage is TRBV30 and J usage is TRBJ1-1; D is perhaps TRBD1 (6 bases). The CDR3 is 13 residues long. Germline V lookup: CDR1 GTSNPN, CDR2 SVGIG (reference sequence).

There are many counts of this clonotype. V usage is TRBV6-2 or TRBV6-3 and J usage is TRBJ2-1; TRBD2 matches at 9 bases. Germline V gives CDR1 MNHEY, CDR2 SVGEGT. This CDR3 is built from 15 residues. J was trimmed by 6 bases and V by 2 bases; bases with no gene match: 5. This CDR3 reads CASSYGTSRVNEQFF. The CDR3 coding sequence is TGTGCCAGCAGTTACGGGACTAGCAGGGTCAATGAGCAGTTCTTC.

This clonotype has a count of ten or more. The chain has TRBV5-1 and TRBJ2-1; 8 nucleotides match TRBD2. Germline values: CDR1 SGHRS, CDR2 YFSETQ. The CDR3 has 22 residues. The V gene end was trimmed by 2 bases and the J gene end by 4 bases; junction bases not matched to a gene: 26. The CDR3 loop reads CASSLLPHLSGLGSGKYNEQFF. DNA of the CDR3: TGCGCCAGCAGCTTACTACCACACCTCTCCGGACTCGGTAGCGGGAAATACAATGAGCAGTTCTTC.

This clonotype was detected once. A much larger clone lies one base from this, so it may be a read error. The gene calls are TRBV29-1 and TRBJ2-2, with D possibly TRBD2 on 6 matching bases. Deletions cut 7 bases from V and 7 bases from J, with 19 bases between. Germline V gene lookup returns CDR1 SQVTM and CDR2 ANQGSEA. CDR3 size: 14 residues. The CDR3 is CSAGGTILGGELFF. CDR3 DNA sequence: TGCAGCGCTGGAGGGACGATACTGGGCGGGGAGCTGTTTTTT.